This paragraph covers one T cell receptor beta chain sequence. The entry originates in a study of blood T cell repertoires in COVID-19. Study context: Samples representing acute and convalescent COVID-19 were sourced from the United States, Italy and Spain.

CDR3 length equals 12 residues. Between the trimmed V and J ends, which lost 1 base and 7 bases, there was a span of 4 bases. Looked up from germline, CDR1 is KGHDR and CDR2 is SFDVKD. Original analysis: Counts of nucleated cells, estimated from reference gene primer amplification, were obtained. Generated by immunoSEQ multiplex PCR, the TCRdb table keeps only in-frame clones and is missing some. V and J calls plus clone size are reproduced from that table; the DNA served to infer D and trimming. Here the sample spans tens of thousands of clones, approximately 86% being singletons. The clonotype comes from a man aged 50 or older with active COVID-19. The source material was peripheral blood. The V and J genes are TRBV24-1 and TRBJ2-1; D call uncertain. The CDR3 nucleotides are TGTGCCACCAGTGATTTCTCGAATGAGCAGTTCTTC. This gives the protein CATSDFSNEQFF.